The 10 T cell receptor beta chains below all came from one sample that was sequenced in a study of cytomegalovirus exposure and HLA in healthy donors. Primers included in the PCR were 60 Vbeta and 13 Jbeta primers. Assay used: immunoSEQ multiplex PCR; TCRdb lists only in-frame clones, some missing. This sample has some 150,000 clones; over 65% occur once, and the top ten carry 1.8%. Sequencing was performed on PBMCs. These receptors were obtained from a female donor in good health and CMV-seropositive.

This clone showed up just a few times. The J gene is TRBJ1-1, the V gene TRBV28; 8 nucleotides line up with TRBD1. Germline V gene data show CDR1 as MDHEN and CDR2 as SYDVKM. The CDR3 runs 14 residues. V shed 4 bases and J 7 bases; nucleotides not matched to a gene: 8. CDR3 sequence reads: CASSWARGPYEAFF. The CDR3 region has the DNA TGTGCCAGCAGTTGGGCCAGGGGGCCGTATGAAGCTTTCTTT.

The chain carries TRBV5-1 and TRBJ2-7; weak D call: TRBD1 (5 bases). This CDR3 has 14 residues. Trimming cost V 0 bases and J 3 bases, with 10 bases left between them. The germline gives CDR1 SGHRS, CDR2 YFSETQ. For the CDR3, the DNA is TGCGCCAGCAGCTTGGTAGGACAAGGCTACGAGCAGTACTTC. It codes for CASSLVGQGYEQYF. Full variable domain (remainder filled in from reference TRBV5-1 and TRBJ2-7): KAGVTQTPRYLIKTRGQQVTLSCSPISGHRSVSWYQQTPGQGLQFLFEYFSETQRNKGNFPGRFSGRQFSNSRSEMNVSTLELGDSALYLCASSLVGQGYEQYFGPGTRLTVT.

The chain has TRBV30 and TRBJ2-2; D may be TRBD1 (5 bases). The V end was cut by 4 bases, the J end by 0 bases, with 12 bases between. CDR3 length: 15 residues. Germline-derived CDR1 and CDR2 are GTSNPN and SVGIG (reference sequence). The CDR3 loop reads CAWTHDRANTGELFF. CDR3 DNA sequence: TGTGCCTGGACACATGACAGAGCGAACACCGGGGAGCTGTTTTTT.

Of note for this clone: The junction does not match germline at one end; this may be a read error. V is TRBV11-2 and J is TRBJ1-3; 8 positions match TRBD1. This CDR3 comprises 15 residues. The germline CDR1 and CDR2 sequences are SGHAT and FQNNGV. The CDR3 region is CASSLTGTGGHTIYF. CDR3 DNA sequence: TGTGCCAGCAGCCTGACCGGGACAGGTGGACACACCATATATTTT.

The chain employs TRBV10-3 and TRBJ2-7; 10 bases fit TRBD2. V was pared by 11 bases and J by 4 bases, with 11 bases of the junction left unmatched. Germline loops: CDR1 ENHRY, CDR2 SYGVKD. This CDR3 spans 14 amino acids. CDR3 amino acids: CAPKWGLASYEQYF. CDR3 DNA sequence: TGTGCCCCAAAGTGGGGACTAGCGTCTTACGAGCAGTACTTC.

The rearrangement joins TRBV27 to TRBJ2-5; D is uncertain. The CDR3 contains 14 residues. V gave up 0 bases and J gave up 5 bases, with 10 bases separating them. Germline V gene lookup returns CDR1 MNHEY and CDR2 SMNVEV (reference sequence). CDR3 sequence (DNA): TGTGCCAGCAGTTTATCTTCTAGTCTGGAGACCCAGTACTTC. Its protein is CASSLSSSLETQYF.

The gene calls are TRBV25-1 and TRBJ2-7; D not certain. Trimming took 4 bases from V and 6 from J, leaving 10 bases between them. The CDR3 has 12 amino acids. Germline V gene lookup returns CDR1 MGHDK and CDR2 SYGVNS. This CDR3 is CASSARTGEQYF. CDR3 DNA sequence: TGTGCCAGCAGTGCCAGAACGGGCGAGCAGTACTTC.

The chain recombines TRBV29-1 with TRBJ2-1, with TRBD1 matching over 7 bases. CDR1 and CDR2 (germline): SQVTM, ANQGSEA. This CDR3 region has 16 residues. V gave up 1 base and J gave up 0 bases; unmatched junction bases: 6. The CDR3 bases are TGCAGCGTTGAAGCCCCGGACAGGAGCTCCTACAATGAGCAGTTCTTC. As protein: CSVEAPDRSSYNEQFF.

The chain recombines TRBV7-9 with TRBJ2-1; D gene uncertain. Germline V gives CDR1 SEHNR, CDR2 FQNEAQ (reference sequence). The CDR3 loop spans 16 amino acids. Trimming shortened V by 5 bases and J by 8 bases, and 22 bases separated the two germline ends. In nucleotides, the CDR3 is TGTGCCAGCAGCCTATTGAGCGTTGAGGTTTACGATGAGCAGTTCTTC. This codes for CASSLLSVEVYDEQFF.

The chain joins TRBV11-2 to TRBJ1-4; 9 bases are a match to TRBD1. Germline CDR1 SGHAT, CDR2 FQNNGV. The CDR3 is made up of 15 amino acids. The J segment lost 8 bases and the V segment lost 4 bases, leaving 8 bases of the junction unmatched. The CDR3 spells CASSSGQGVEEKLFF. The CDR3 bases are TGTGCCAGCAGCTCGGGACAGGGTGTAGAAGAAAAACTGTTTTTT.